This TCR beta chain was sequenced in a study of blood T cell repertoires in COVID-19. Study background: COVID-19 samples from acute and convalescent phases originated in the United States, Italy and Spain. Sources were T cells, B-cell-depleted T cells, or PBMCs; the material itself was cDNA or gDNA.

V was shortened by 1 base and J by 5 bases, with 5 bases between the two germline ends. The CDR3 extends over 13 amino acids. CDR1 and CDR2 (germline): LGHDT, YNNKEL (reference sequence). In the study's own analysis: Using reference gene primer amplification, nucleated cell counts were estimated. Libraries were prepared by immunoSEQ multiplex PCR; TCRdb keeps only in-frame clonotypes and omits some of them. That table supplies the V and J calls and clone size; D and trimming were determined from the DNA. The sample carries roughly 220,000 clones, about 80% recorded once. The rearrangement uses TRBV3-1 (or the pseudogene TRBV3-2) and TRBJ2-2; D is uncertain. The TCR comes from a woman in her thirties who had recovered from COVID-19. The specimen sequenced was peripheral blood. The CDR3 sequence: CASSQASTGELFF. The CDR3 bases are TGTGCCAGCAGCCAAGCCAGTACCGGGGAGCTGTTTTTT.